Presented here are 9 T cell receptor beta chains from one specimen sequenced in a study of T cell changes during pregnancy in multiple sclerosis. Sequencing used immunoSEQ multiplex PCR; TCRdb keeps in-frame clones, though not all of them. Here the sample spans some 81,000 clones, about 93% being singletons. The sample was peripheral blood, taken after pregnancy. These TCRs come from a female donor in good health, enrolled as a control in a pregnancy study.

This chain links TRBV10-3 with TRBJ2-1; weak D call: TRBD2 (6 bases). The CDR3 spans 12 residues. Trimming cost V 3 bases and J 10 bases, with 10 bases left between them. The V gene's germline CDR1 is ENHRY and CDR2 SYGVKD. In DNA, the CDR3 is TGTGCCATCAGTGAAGGGCGGGACGAGCAGTTCTTC. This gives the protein CAISEGRDEQFF.

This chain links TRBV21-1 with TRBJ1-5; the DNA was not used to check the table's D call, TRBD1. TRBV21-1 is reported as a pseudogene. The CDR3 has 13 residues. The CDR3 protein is CASSKIKNQPQHF. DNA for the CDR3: TGTGCCAGCAGCAAAATCAAAAATCAGCCCCAGCATTTT.

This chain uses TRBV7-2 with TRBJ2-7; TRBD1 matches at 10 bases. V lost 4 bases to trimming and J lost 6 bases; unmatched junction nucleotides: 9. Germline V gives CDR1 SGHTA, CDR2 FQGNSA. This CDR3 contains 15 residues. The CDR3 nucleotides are TGTGCCAGCAGCTACGCCGGGACAGGGGATCGCGAGCAGTACTTC. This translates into CASSYAGTGDREQYF.

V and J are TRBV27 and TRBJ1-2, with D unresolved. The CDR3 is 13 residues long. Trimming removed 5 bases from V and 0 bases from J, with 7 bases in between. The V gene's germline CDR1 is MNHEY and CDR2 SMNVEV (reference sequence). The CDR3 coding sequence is TGTGCCAGCAGTGAATTAGCTAACTATGGCTACACCTTC. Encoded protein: CASSELANYGYTF.

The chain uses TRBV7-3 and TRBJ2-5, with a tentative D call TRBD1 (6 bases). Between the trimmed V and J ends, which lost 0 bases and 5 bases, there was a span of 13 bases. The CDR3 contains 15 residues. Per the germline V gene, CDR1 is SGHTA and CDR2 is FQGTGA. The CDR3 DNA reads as TGTGCCAGCAGCTTAACCCCGGCCCAGGGGGAGACCCAGTACTTC. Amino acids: CASSLTPAQGETQYF.

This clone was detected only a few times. The CDR3 here is CASSESGIEQYF. CDR3 coding DNA: TGTGCCAGCAGTGAATCAGGGATCGAGCAGTACTTC. This rearrangement joins TRBV25-1 to TRBJ2-7; weak D call: TRBD1 (5 bases). Trimming removed 1 base from V and 6 bases from J, with 7 bases in between. Germline V CDR1 and CDR2: MGHDK, SYGVNS. This CDR3 has 12 residues.

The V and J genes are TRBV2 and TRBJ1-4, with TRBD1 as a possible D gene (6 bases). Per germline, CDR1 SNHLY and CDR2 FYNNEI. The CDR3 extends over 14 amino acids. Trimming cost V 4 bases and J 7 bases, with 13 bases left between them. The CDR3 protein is CASSGRGGTEKLFF. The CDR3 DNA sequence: TGTGCCAGCAGTGGAAGGGGGGGAACTGAAAAACTGTTTTTT.

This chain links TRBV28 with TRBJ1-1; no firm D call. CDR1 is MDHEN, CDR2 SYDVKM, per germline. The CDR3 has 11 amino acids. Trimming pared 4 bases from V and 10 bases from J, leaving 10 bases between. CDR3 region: CASSYASSAFF. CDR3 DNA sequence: TGTGCCAGCAGTTACGCGAGTTCAGCTTTCTTT.

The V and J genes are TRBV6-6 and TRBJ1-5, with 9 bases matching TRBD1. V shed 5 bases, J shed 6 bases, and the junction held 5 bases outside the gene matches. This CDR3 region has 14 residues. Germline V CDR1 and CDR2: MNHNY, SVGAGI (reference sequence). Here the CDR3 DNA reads TGTGCCAGCAGTCCAAGACAGGGGGGTCAGCCCCAGCATTTT. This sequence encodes CASSPRQGGQPQHF.